This T cell receptor (beta chain) was identified during a study of blood T cell repertoires in COVID-19. On the study more broadly: Collection of acute and convalescent COVID-19 samples took place in the United States, Italy and Spain. In each case, the material was cDNA or gDNA derived from T cells, B-cell-depleted T cells, or PBMCs.

This CDR3 has 15 residues. Germline CDR1 is SGHRS and CDR2 is YFSETQ. The V gene end was trimmed by 4 bases and the J gene end by 3 bases; junction bases not matched to a gene: 7. Some clones are missing from TCRdb's copy, which holds only in-frame ones; the method was immunoSEQ multiplex PCR. The sample carries about 210,000 clones, over 75% recorded once. Sequenced sample: peripheral blood. This sequence joins TRBV5-1 and TRBJ1-1; 9 bases match TRBD1. This sequence was found in a human donor in a cohort sampled during active COVID-19. In DNA, the CDR3 is TGCGCCAGCAGCCAGACAGGACAGGGGTACACTGAAGCTTTCTTT. This encodes CASSQTGQGYTEAFF.